These 21 T cell receptor beta chains came from one sample sequenced in a study of Ad26.COV2.S vaccination and SARS-CoV-2 variants. Described treatment: approximately 18 received Ad26.COV2.S at low or high dose, single or two shots; about five received placebo; per-sample allocation not given. Collection of the samples took place on day 63 after the first injection of vaccine or placebo. TCRdb's copy holds only in-frame clones and misses some; the assay was immunoSEQ multiplex PCR. The sample records 380,000 or so clones, 83% being singletons. Sequenced material: peripheral blood, taken in a trial of Ad26.COV2.S vaccine versus placebo. These receptor sequences come from a person between 18 and 65 years old who received the Ad26.COV2.S COVID-19 vaccine or a placebo.

This clone was seen once. This chain uses TRBV6-5 with TRBJ2-1; D is perhaps TRBD2 (6 bases). V lost 4 bases, J lost 6 bases, and 13 bases lay in between. There are 14 residues in the CDR3. Germline CDR1 reads MNHEY; CDR2 reads SVGAGI. The CDR3 reads CASSFGGGSNEQFF. The CDR3 nucleotides are TGTGCCAGCAGTTTTGGGGGAGGTAGCAATGAGCAGTTCTTC.

The gene calls are TRBV28 and TRBJ2-2, with 7 bases lining up with TRBD1. Trimming cost V 5 bases and J 2 bases; bases outside gene matches: 8. The CDR3 consists of 16 residues. The germline V gene encodes CDR1 MDHEN and CDR2 SYDVKM. The CDR3 here is CASSPLGQRNTGELFF. For the CDR3, the DNA is TGTGCCAGCAGTCCCCTGGGACAGCGTAACACCGGGGAGCTGTTTTTT.

This chain links TRBV7-9 with TRBJ2-7; D gene unclear. Trimming took off 5 bases at V and 3 bases at J, with 14 bases between the two ends. Germline CDR1 SEHNR, CDR2 FQNEAQ (reference sequence). The CDR3 runs 14 residues. CDR3 coding DNA: TGTGCCAGCAGCCCCGGGCTGAGAAGCTACGAGCAGTACTTC. Its translation: CASSPGLRSYEQYF.

In DNA form, the CDR3 reads TGTGCCAGCAGCCAGCGCACGACACAGGGGTTTGGCTACACCTTC. This codes for CASSQRTTQGFGYTF. The chain employs TRBV3-1 (or the pseudogene TRBV3-2) and TRBJ1-2; 7 bases agree with TRBD1. CDR1 is LGHDT and CDR2 is YNNKEL in the germline V gene (reference sequence). The CDR3 runs to 15 residues. The junction had 11 bases not matched to a gene; V was cut back by 3 bases and J by 7 bases.

In this sample, this clone turned up once. The rearrangement joins TRBV11-1 to TRBJ2-3, with D possibly TRBD2 on 6 matching bases. This CDR3 is 16 amino acids long. V was clipped by 5 bases and J by 7 bases, with 22 bases between them. Per germline, CDR1 SGHAT and CDR2 FQDESV (reference sequence). Written as DNA, the CDR3 is TGTGCCAGCAGCCCCCAATGGGGCAGCGGAGGGAATACGCAGTATTTT. Translated, it gives CASSPQWGSGGNTQYF.

The chain is built from TRBV27 and TRBJ2-3; 10 nucleotides line up with TRBD2. This CDR3 is 18 amino acids long. Trimming took 5 bases from V and 4 from J; bases not matched to a gene: 15. CDR1 and CDR2 from the germline V gene are MNHEY and SMNVEV (reference sequence). CDR3 loop: CASSGASGGLGIPDTQYF. Here the CDR3 DNA reads TGTGCCAGCAGTGGGGCTAGCGGGGGCCTCGGGATCCCAGATACGCAGTATTTT.

This chain connects TRBV6-5 to TRBJ1-5; D not resolved. The germline gives CDR1 MNHEY, CDR2 SVGAGI. CDR3 size: 13 residues. V was trimmed by 6 bases and J by 7 bases, leaving 13 bases between them. CDR3 protein: CASRARQGQPQHF. CDR3 DNA: TGTGCCAGCAGGGCGAGGCAAGGACAGCCCCAGCATTTT.

The V and J genes are TRBV5-1 and TRBJ1-6; D is ambiguous. Germline CDR1 and CDR2: SGHRS and YFSETQ. V lost 4 bases, J lost 6 bases, and 11 bases lay in between. This CDR3 is built from 14 residues. The CDR3 nucleotides are TGCGCCAGCAGCACCAGGAGCCCTAATTCACCCCTCCACTTT. Translating it yields CASSTRSPNSPLHF.

This chain uses TRBV6-6 with TRBJ2-1, with D maybe TRBD2 (5 bases). The CDR3 contains 13 residues. Germline CDR1 reads MNHNY; CDR2 reads SVGAGI (reference sequence). V lost 11 bases and J 0 bases, leaving 11 bases between the germline ends. CDR3: CASGKSSYNEQFF. In DNA, the CDR3 is TGTGCCTCCGGGAAAAGCTCCTACAATGAGCAGTTCTTC.

V and J are TRBV3-1 (or the pseudogene TRBV3-2) and TRBJ1-4; D is uncertain. The V end was cut by 3 bases, the J end by 7 bases, with 9 bases between. Germline lookup yields CDR1 LGHDT and CDR2 YNNKEL (reference sequence). CDR3 size: 13 residues. CDR3 sequence: CASSQALSEKLFF. CDR3 in DNA: TGTGCCAGCAGCCAGGCTCTCAGTGAAAAACTGTTTTTT.

The chain joins TRBV28 to TRBJ1-6; D gene unclear. CDR1 and CDR2 (germline): MDHEN, SYDVKM. The CDR3 totals 15 residues. Trimming left V 6 bases short and J 10 bases short, with 19 bases between. CDR3 in amino acids: CASSLGEISYSPLHF. In DNA form, the CDR3 reads TGTGCCAGCAGCTTAGGCGAAATCTCTTACTCACCCCTCCACTTT.

The chain is built from TRBV30 and TRBJ1-2, with D hard to call. Germline-derived CDR1 and CDR2 are GTSNPN and SVGIG (reference sequence). CDR3 length: 13 amino acids. Trimming took off 1 base at V and 3 bases at J, with 9 bases between the two ends. The DNA of the CDR3 is TGTGCCTGGAGTGGTAGTCAGTACTATGGCTACACCTTC. It specifies CAWSGSQYYGYTF.

The chain employs TRBV9 and TRBJ2-7, with 11 nucleotides matching TRBD2. Trimming took 3 bases from V and 6 from J; bases not matched to a gene: 8. The CDR3 is 15 residues long. The germline V gene has CDR1 SGDLS and CDR2 YYNGEE. The chain's CDR3 is CASSAALAGGLEQYF. The DNA for the CDR3 is TGTGCCAGCAGCGCGGCCTTAGCGGGAGGGCTCGAGCAGTACTTC. Combining the CDR3 with reference TRBV9 and TRBJ2-7 gives the whole variable domain DSGVTQTPKHLITATGQRVTLRCSPRSGDLSVYWYQQSLDQGLQFLIQYYNGEERAKGNILERFSAQQFPDLHSELNLSSLELGDSALYFCASSAALAGGLEQYFGPGTRLTVT.

This clone was counted a single time. V is TRBV24-1 and J is TRBJ2-3, with 9 bases matching TRBD2. This CDR3 has 17 residues. Germline V gene sequence: CDR1 KGHDR, CDR2 SFDVKD. V was pared by 4 bases and J by 4 bases, with 11 bases of the junction left unmatched. The CDR3 DNA reads as TGTGCCACCAGTGACCCTTCTATAGCGGGAGTTCCAGATACGCAGTATTTT. Its translation: CATSDPSIAGVPDTQYF.

This rearrangement joins TRBV10-1 to TRBJ1-5; 10 bases match TRBD1. The germline V gene encodes CDR1 WNHNN and CDR2 SYGVQD (reference sequence). V was pared by 5 bases and J by 1 base, with 5 bases of the junction left unmatched. The CDR3 runs 16 residues. As DNA, the CDR3 is TGCGCCAGCAGTCGGGACAGGGGAGGCAGCAATCAGCCCCAGCATTTT. Encoded protein: CASSRDRGGSNQPQHF.

This clone was recorded a few times. The V call is TRBV3-1 (or the pseudogene TRBV3-2), the J call TRBJ1-2, with D unclear. Per germline, CDR1 LGHDT and CDR2 YNNKEL (reference sequence). This CDR3 has 13 residues. The V end lost 1 base, the J end lost 2 bases, and 5 bases lay between the germline ends. The CDR3 DNA follows: TGTGCCAGCAGCCAAGCGGTGAACTATGGCTACACCTTC. It encodes CASSQAVNYGYTF.

The chain recombines TRBV11-2 with TRBJ2-5; D gene ambiguous. Trimming took 5 bases from V and 4 from J, leaving 17 bases between them. This CDR3 has 15 amino acids. Germline-derived CDR1 and CDR2 are SGHAT and FQNNGV. CDR3 coding DNA: TGTGCCAGCAGCGCCGGAACCACGAATCTAGAGACCCAGTACTTC. Translation gives CASSAGTTNLETQYF. Supplemented by reference TRBV11-2 and TRBJ2-5, the full variable domain reads EAGVAQSPRYKIIEKRQSVAFWCNPISGHATLYWYQQILGQGPKLLIQFQNNGVVDDSQLPKDRFSAERLKGVDSTLKIQPAKLEDSAVYLCASSAGTTNLETQYFGPGTRLLVL.

The rearrangement links TRBV18 to TRBJ2-3; D call uncertain. V lost 3 bases and J lost 1, with 8 bases in between. The CDR3 loop spans 14 amino acids. CDR1 and CDR2 from the germline V gene are KGHSH and LQKENI. This CDR3 is CASSPRTGTDTQYF. In DNA form, the CDR3 reads TGTGCCAGCTCACCCCGGACGGGCACAGATACGCAGTATTTT.

This clone was observed a few times. This chain uses TRBV18 with TRBJ1-4; 7 nucleotides line up with TRBD1. The CDR3 is 17 amino acids. Germline V gene sequence: CDR1 KGHSH, CDR2 LQKENI. After removal of 3 bases from V and 0 bases from J, the junction contained 7 bases not matched to a gene. CDR3 bases: TGTGCCAGCTCACCCTTCCGACAGGGCACAACTAATGAAAAACTGTTTTTT. Protein: CASSPFRQGTTNEKLFF.

This clone was picked up one time. The DNA for the CDR3 is TGCGCCAGCAGCTCAACAATTTTGACTGAAGCTTTCTTT. This translates into CASSSTILTEAFF. V gene TRBV5-1 combines with J gene TRBJ1-1; D is ambiguous. V shed 3 bases and J shed 5 bases, with 11 bases lying between them. The CDR3 length is 13 residues. Germline V lookup: CDR1 SGHRS, CDR2 YFSETQ.

The genes are TRBV7-9 and TRBJ2-1; maybe TRBD2 (6 bases). V was pared by 3 bases and J by 8 bases, with 14 bases between. Germline-derived CDR1 and CDR2 are SEHNR and FQNEAQ (reference sequence). The CDR3 spans 14 residues. The CDR3 DNA reads TGTGCCAGCAGCTTTGGTTATGGGGAGGATGAGCAGTTCTTC. Its translation: CASSFGYGEDEQFF.